This record covers a single T cell receptor beta chain. Antigen unknown. One entry per CDR3 protein, called by TCRdb with MiXCR from the reads. The sample has around 530,000 distinct CDR3 sequences; 26% are singletons. The data stem from a study of T cell repertoires in cytomegalovirus infection. Study summary: Through public TCR beta signatures, both CMV infection and matching HLA type were indicated. General observations from the study: It was HLA-C-restricted CMV-specific TCR beta clonotypes that dominated the response ex vivo.

Germline values: CDR1 ENHRY, CDR2 SYGVKD. V dropped 3 bases and J dropped 7; count of bases not matched to a gene: 9. The CDR3 covers 15 residues. The source of this sequence is a human donor in good health (CMV status not recorded). Some clones in this sample may be carry-over from other donors' samples. Specimen: PBMCs. The chain recombines TRBV10-3 with TRBJ1-2; 9 positions match TRBD1. The CDR3 loop reads CAISETGTGNSGYTF. The CDR3 DNA is TGTGCCATCAGTGAAACCGGGACAGGGAATTCTGGCTACACCTTC.